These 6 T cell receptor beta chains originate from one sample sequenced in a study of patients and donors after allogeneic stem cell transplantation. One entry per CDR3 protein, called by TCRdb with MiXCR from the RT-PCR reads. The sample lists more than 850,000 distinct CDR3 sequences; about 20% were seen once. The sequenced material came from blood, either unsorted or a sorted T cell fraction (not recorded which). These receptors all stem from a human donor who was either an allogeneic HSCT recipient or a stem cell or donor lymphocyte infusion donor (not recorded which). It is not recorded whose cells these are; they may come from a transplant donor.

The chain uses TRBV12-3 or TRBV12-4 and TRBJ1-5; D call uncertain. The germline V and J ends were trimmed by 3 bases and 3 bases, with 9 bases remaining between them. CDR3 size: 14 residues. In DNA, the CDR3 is TGTGCCAGCAGTTTTGGGCAGGACAATCAGCCCCAGCATTTT. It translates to CASSFGQDNQPQHF.

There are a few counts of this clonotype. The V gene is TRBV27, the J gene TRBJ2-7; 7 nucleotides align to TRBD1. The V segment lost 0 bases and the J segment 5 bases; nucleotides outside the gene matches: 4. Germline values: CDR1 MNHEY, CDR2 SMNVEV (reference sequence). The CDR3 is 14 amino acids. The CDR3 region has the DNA TGTGCCAGCAGTTTATCGAGACAGGGAAACGAGCAGTACTTC. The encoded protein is CASSLSRQGNEQYF.

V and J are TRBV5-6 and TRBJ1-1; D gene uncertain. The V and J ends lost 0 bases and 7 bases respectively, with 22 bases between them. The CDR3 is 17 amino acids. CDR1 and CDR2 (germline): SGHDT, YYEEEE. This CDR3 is CASSLVWSGRRANEAFF. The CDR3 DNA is TGTGCCAGCAGCTTGGTGTGGTCGGGCCGTAGGGCCAATGAAGCTTTCTTT.

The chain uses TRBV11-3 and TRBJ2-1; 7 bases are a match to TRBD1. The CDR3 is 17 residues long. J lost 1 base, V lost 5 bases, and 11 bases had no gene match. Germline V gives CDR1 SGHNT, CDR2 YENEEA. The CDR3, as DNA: TGTGCCAGCAGCATCGGACAGGCTACAACATCCTACAATGAGCAGTTCTTC. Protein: CASSIGQATTSYNEQFF.

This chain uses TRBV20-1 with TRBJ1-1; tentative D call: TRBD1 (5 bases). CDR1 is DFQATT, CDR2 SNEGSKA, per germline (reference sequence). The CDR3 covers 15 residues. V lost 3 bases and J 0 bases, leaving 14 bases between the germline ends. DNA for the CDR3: TGCAGTGCTAGCAGAAGGGGACCTCTGAACACTGAAGCTTTCTTT. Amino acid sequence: CSASRRGPLNTEAFF.

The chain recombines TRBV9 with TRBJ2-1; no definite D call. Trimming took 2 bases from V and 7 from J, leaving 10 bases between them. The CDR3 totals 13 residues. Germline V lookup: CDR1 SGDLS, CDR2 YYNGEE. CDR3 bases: TGTGCCAGCAGCGTGGTTTCCGGGAATGAGCAGTTCTTC. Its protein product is CASSVVSGNEQFF.